The subject of this entry is one T cell receptor (beta chain). Time point of the sample: newly diagnosed GD, antithyroid drugs for less than 3 months. The TCR library was made from RNA extracted from PBMCs. Construction of TCR beta libraries relied on iRepertoire HTBI primers and on Arm-PCR targeting CDR3 regions. Using its own MiXCR run on the multiplex PCR reads, TCRdb lists one record per CDR3 protein. The sample lists 400,000 to 550,000 distinct CDR3 sequences, about a sixth occurring once. This entry comes from a study of regulatory T cells in long-lasting Graves disease. The CDR3 is 16 amino acids. In germline, CDR1 is KGHSH, CDR2 LQKENI. V lost 4 bases to trimming and J lost 8 bases, with 21 bases between them. The same data also went into a second study, on T cells in Graves' hyperthyroidism and ophthalmopathy.

Specimen: peripheral blood mononuclear cells (PBMCs), collected at new diagnosis, from a patient treated with antithyroid drugs. The V call is TRBV18, the J call TRBJ2-1; maybe TRBD1 (6 bases). The source of this sequence is a woman aged 18-30 years with Graves disease. The CDR3 DNA is TGTGCCAGCTCACGATCACAGGGAGTAAAATTCGATGAGCAGTTCTTC. Translation gives CASSRSQGVKFDEQFF.